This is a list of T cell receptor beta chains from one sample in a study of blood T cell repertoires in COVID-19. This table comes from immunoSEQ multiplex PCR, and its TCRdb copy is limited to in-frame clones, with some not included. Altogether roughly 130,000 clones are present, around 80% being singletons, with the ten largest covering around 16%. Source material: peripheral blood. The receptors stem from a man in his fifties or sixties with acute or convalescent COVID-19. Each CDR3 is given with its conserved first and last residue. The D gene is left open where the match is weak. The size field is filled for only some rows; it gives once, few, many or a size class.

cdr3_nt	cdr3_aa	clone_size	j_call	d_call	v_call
TGTGCCAGCAGCGGGGACTTCCGGGCAGATACGCAGTATTTT	CASSGDFRADTQYF	-	TRBJ2-3	-	TRBV9
TGTGCCAGCAGCAACCGGTCTGGGGCCAACGTCCTGACTTTC	CASSNRSGANVLTF	-	TRBJ2-6	-	TRBV5-6
TGTGCCTGGAGTGTCGGGCCCTACAGGGGCTATGGCTACACCTTC	CAWSVGPYRGYGYTF	-	TRBJ1-2	TRBD1	TRBV30
TGTGCCTGGCTTGGTGGGGACAGGGGGGGGGCTGGGGCCAACGTCCTGACTTTC	CAWLGGDRGGAGANVLTF	once	TRBJ2-6	TRBD1	TRBV30
TGCGCCAGCAGCTTGGTTAGCGGGGGAGCGGATACGCAGTATTTT	CASSLVSGGADTQYF	-	TRBJ2-3	TRBD2	TRBV5-1
TGTGCCAGCAGGACCCTAGCGGGGGGTAAAGATACGCAGTATTTT	CASRTLAGGKDTQYF	-	TRBJ2-3	TRBD2	TRBV27
TGTGCCAGCAGCTTCGCAGGGGCAGCCAACGTCCTGACTTTC	CASSFAGAANVLTF	-	TRBJ2-6	-	TRBV5-5
TGTGCCACCCAAGACTCTTCTAATTCACCCCTCCACTTT	CATQDSSNSPLHF	-	TRBJ1-6	-	TRBV12-3/TRBV12-4
TGTGCCAGCAGTGTTGGGACTAGCGGCAGGGCTGCTACGCAGTATTTT	CASSVGTSGRAATQYF	-	TRBJ2-3	TRBD2	TRBV25-1
TGTGCCAGTAGTATAGGTGTAGCTGGGGAGACCCAGTACTTC	CASSIGVAGETQYF	-	TRBJ2-5	-	TRBV19
TGTGCCACCAGCAGGACAGGTTCCGATCAGCCCCAGCATTTT	CATSRTGSDQPQHF	-	TRBJ1-5	-	TRBV15
TGTGCCAGCAGTGAAGCGCGCGGGGGGGCAGAGTTCTTC	CASSEARGGAEFF	few	TRBJ2-1	TRBD2	TRBV2
TGTGCCACCAGTGATTTTCCCGGGGGAGGCTACACCTTC	CATSDFPGGGYTF	-	TRBJ1-2	-	TRBV24-1
TGTGCCAGCAGGCCTAGGGGTGCTTCACCCCTCCACTTT	CASRPRGASPLHF	-	TRBJ1-6	-	TRBV6-5
TGTGCCAGCAGGGGACAAGGAAGGGACTCACCCCTCCACTTT	CASRGQGRDSPLHF	-	TRBJ1-6	-	TRBV28
TGTGCCAGCAGTCAGACATTGGCGACGCAGTATTTT	CASSQTLATQYF	-	TRBJ2-3	-	TRBV12-3/TRBV12-4
TGTGCCAGTAGGACTAGCGGGGGGAACACAGATACGCAGTATTTT	CASRTSGGNTDTQYF	once	TRBJ2-3	TRBD2	TRBV10-3
TGTGCCAGCAGTTTATCAGAATTTGAAGCTTTCTTT	CASSLSEFEAFF	-	TRBJ1-1	-	TRBV12-3/TRBV12-4
TGTGCCAGCAGCCAAGCGGACAGGGGGCCTAATAATTCACCCCTCCACTTT	CASSQADRGPNNSPLHF	-	TRBJ1-6	TRBD1	TRBV14
TGTGCCAGCAGCAAGGGCAGGTGGTCTGGGCTGTTTTTT	CASSKGRWSGLFF	-	TRBJ2-2	-	TRBV21-1
TGTGCCAGCCCCTCTGCCGGGACAGGGGGAAGCACTGAAGCTTTCTTT	CASPSAGTGGSTEAFF	-	TRBJ1-1	TRBD1	TRBV5-8
TGTGCCAGCAGTGAACAGGACAGGGGGACCAATCAGCCCCAGCATTTT	CASSEQDRGTNQPQHF	-	TRBJ1-5	TRBD1	TRBV6-1
TGTGCCAGCTCCCCGGATAAACAGGGGATGAAACTGTTTTTT	CASSPDKQGMKLFF	-	TRBJ1-4	TRBD1	TRBV18
TGTGCCAGCAGTGAAGCTACAGGGGGCGGACAGCCCCAGCATTTT	CASSEATGGGQPQHF	-	TRBJ1-5	TRBD1	TRBV6-1
TGTGCCAGCAGCTCGGGGAGGACTCCTAACTATGGCTACACCTTC	CASSSGRTPNYGYTF	-	TRBJ1-2	-	TRBV7-6
TGTGCCAGCAGCTTAGTCGGGGGGGAAACTGAAGCTTTCTTT	CASSLVGGETEAFF	few	TRBJ1-1	-	TRBV7-8
TGTGCCAGCCGGACAGGGGGCGAGCAGTACTTC	CASRTGGEQYF	-	TRBJ2-7	TRBD1	TRBV2
TGTGCCAGCTCACCAAACCCTCCCTCGACAGGGATGGGCTACACCTTC	CASSPNPPSTGMGYTF	-	TRBJ1-2	TRBD1	TRBV18
TGCAGCGTTGAAGGACAGGGGGCTGGAAACACCATATATTTT	CSVEGQGAGNTIYF	-	TRBJ1-3	TRBD1	TRBV29-1
TGTGCCAGCAGCCCTTATTCGGGGGGCTATGGCTACACCTTC	CASSPYSGGYGYTF	-	TRBJ1-2	-	TRBV7-2
TGTGCCAGCAGCTTAGGGGGGGGCAAGTACATTCAGTACTTC	CASSLGGGKYIQYF	-	TRBJ2-4	-	TRBV7-2
TGTGCCAGCAGCCACCTCCTCGGGACAGGGGATACTAACTATGGCTACACCTTC	CASSHLLGTGDTNYGYTF	-	TRBJ1-2	TRBD1	TRBV14
TGTGCCAGCAGTGAAGGAAGGATAGGGGCCTCGTACCAAGAGACCCAGTACTTC	CASSEGRIGASYQETQYF	-	TRBJ2-5	-	TRBV6-1
TGTGCCAGCAGTGATGGGGGCTCTAATGAAAAACTGTTTTTT	CASSDGGSNEKLFF	-	TRBJ1-4	-	TRBV2
TGCGCCAGCAGTCCCGACAGGTTGACCACAGAAGCTTTCTTT	CASSPDRLTTEAFF	few	TRBJ1-1	-	TRBV10-2
TGTGCCAGCAGTGAACTGGGGGAGGGCAATCAGCCCCAGCATTTT	CASSELGEGNQPQHF	-	TRBJ1-5	-	TRBV6-1
TGTGCCAGTAGTCTGTCTAGCGGGTCATCCTACAATGAGCAGTTCTTC	CASSLSSGSSYNEQFF	many	TRBJ2-1	TRBD2	TRBV19
TGTGCCAGCAGCTTGGATCAGGGGTGGACAGATACGCAGTATTTT	CASSLDQGWTDTQYF	once	TRBJ2-3	-	TRBV5-4
TGTGCCAGCAGCATCCTAGCGGGGGGGCGGGGCACAGATACGCAGTATTTT	CASSILAGGRGTDTQYF	-	TRBJ2-3	TRBD2	TRBV13
TGTGCCAGCAGCTGGGTGGGACTAGCGGGGGGTAATCAAGAGACCCAGTACTTC	CASSWVGLAGGNQETQYF	few	TRBJ2-5	TRBD2	TRBV3-1/TRBV3-2
TGTGCCAGCAGCGGGGACAGGGGAAACTATGGCTACACCTTC	CASSGDRGNYGYTF	-	TRBJ1-2	TRBD1	TRBV5-6
TGTGCCAGCTCTAGCGAGCGGGGTGGCTACGAGCAGTACTTC	CASSSERGGYEQYF	-	TRBJ2-7	TRBD2	TRBV2
TGTGCCAGCAGCTTGTTGAGTCAAGAGACCCAGTACTTC	CASSLLSQETQYF	-	TRBJ2-5	-	TRBV7-9
TGTGCCAGCAGCCAAGGGAGAGTCCCCCCGGGAGTGTCACCCCTCCACTTT	CASSQGRVPPGVSPLHF	-	TRBJ1-6	-	TRBV3-1/TRBV3-2
TGTGCCAGCAGTTCAAGCGGACTAGCTTCTCCCGGGGAGCTGTTTTTT	CASSSSGLASPGELFF	-	TRBJ2-2	TRBD2	TRBV7-8
TGTGCCAGCTCAGGATATAGCAATCAGCCCCAGCATTTT	CASSGYSNQPQHF	-	TRBJ1-5	-	TRBV12-3/TRBV12-4
TGCGCCAGCAGCCAAGGGCGCGGGGGGGCTCGGGAGACCCAGTACTTC	CASSQGRGGARETQYF	-	TRBJ2-5	TRBD2	TRBV4-1
TGCGCCAGCAGCTTGCAGGGGTACTACAATGAGCAGTTCTTC	CASSLQGYYNEQFF	-	TRBJ2-1	-	TRBV5-1
TGTGCCAGCAGCCATGGTTCCGGGACAGGGAATGAGCAGTTCTTC	CASSHGSGTGNEQFF	few	TRBJ2-1	TRBD1	TRBV4-2
TGTGCCAGCAGCTATAGCGGGGGGGCGACAGATACGCAGTATTTT	CASSYSGGATDTQYF	-	TRBJ2-3	TRBD2	TRBV7-2
TGTGCCAGCATCCTGGGGAGGGGAAAACTGTTTTTT	CASILGRGKLFF	-	TRBJ1-4	-	TRBV21-1
TGTGCCAGCAGTGAACGACTAGCGGGGGGCCTAAACACCGGGGAGCTGTTTTTT	CASSERLAGGLNTGELFF	-	TRBJ2-2	TRBD2	TRBV6-1
TGCGCCAGCAGCTTCGACAGGGTGGGCACTGAAGCTTTCTTT	CASSFDRVGTEAFF	-	TRBJ1-1	TRBD1	TRBV5-1
TGCGCCAGCAGCCAAGGGGGACAGGCCTCTGGGGCCAACGTCCTGACTTTC	CASSQGGQASGANVLTF	-	TRBJ2-6	TRBD1	TRBV4-1
TGTGCCAGCAGCCCAAGGGCCCAGGGGGCGGCTCGCGGCTACACCTTC	CASSPRAQGAARGYTF	-	TRBJ1-2	TRBD1	TRBV7-2